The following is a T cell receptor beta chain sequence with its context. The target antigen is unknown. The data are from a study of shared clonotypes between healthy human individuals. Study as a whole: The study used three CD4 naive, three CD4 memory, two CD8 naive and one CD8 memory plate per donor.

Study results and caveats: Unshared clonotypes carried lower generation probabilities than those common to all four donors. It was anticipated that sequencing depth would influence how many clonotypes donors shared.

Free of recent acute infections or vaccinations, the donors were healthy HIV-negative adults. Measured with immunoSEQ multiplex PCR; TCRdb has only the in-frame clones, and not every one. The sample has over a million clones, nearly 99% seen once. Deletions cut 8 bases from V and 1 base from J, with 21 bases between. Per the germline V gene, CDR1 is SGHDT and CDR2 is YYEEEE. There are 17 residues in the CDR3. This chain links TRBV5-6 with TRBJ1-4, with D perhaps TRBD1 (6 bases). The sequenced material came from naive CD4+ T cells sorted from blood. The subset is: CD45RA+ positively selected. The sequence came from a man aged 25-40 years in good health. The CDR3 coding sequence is TGTGCCAGTAGCCTCTTTCTCAGGGGCGGAACTAATGAAAAACTGTTTTTT. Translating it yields CASSLFLRGGTNEKLFF. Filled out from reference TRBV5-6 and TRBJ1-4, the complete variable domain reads DAGVTQSPTHLIKTRGQQVTLRCSPKSGHDTVSWYQQALGQGPQFIFQYYEEEERQRGNFPDRFSGHQFPNYSSELNVNALLLGDSALYLCASSLFLRGGTNEKLFFGSGTQLSVL.